This T cell receptor (beta chain) is drawn from a study of blood T cells in healthy people across ages. Whole-study results and caveats: No one knew whether donors had CMV, which possibly confounded expanded clonotype changes.

A sample-barcoded 5' primer and a J-beta primer mix were used in a second PCR of about 7 to 12 cycles. TCRdb analysed the 5' RACE reads with MiXCR anew, one entry per CDR3 protein. Among about 780,000 distinct CDR3 sequences listed, roughly 46% were seen once. The CDR3 length is 15 residues. The trim removed 3 bases at V and 6 bases at J, leaving 8 bases unmatched. Germline values: CDR1 SNHLY, CDR2 FYNNEI. About this clonotype: What it recognizes is unknown.

Source material: blood. This TCR was sampled from a man older than 75 in good health. The rearrangement uses TRBV2 and TRBJ1-5; 7 nucleotides agree with TRBD1. Here the CDR3 reads CASSESRGSVQPQHF. Written as DNA, the CDR3 is TGTGCCAGCAGTGAGAGCAGGGGGTCGGTTCAGCCCCAGCATTTT.